This T cell receptor (beta chain) stems from a study of T cells in Graves' hyperthyroidism and ophthalmopathy. Germline CDR1 DFQATT, CDR2 SNEGSKA (reference sequence). The CDR3 loop spans 16 amino acids. V shed 0 bases and J 5 bases; nucleotides not matched to a gene: 10. This clonotype was seen ten or more times. Its antigen remains unidentified. The diagnostic basis comprised clinical symptoms, serum thyroxine and TRAb, thyroid ultrasound and orbital computed tomography. Cells are PBMCs isolated from roughly 9.2 ml of fresh blood. Study-level results: Most clonotypes expanded in thyroid above 0.001 were likewise present in blood.

Amplification targeted TCR beta CDR3 regions from RNA transcripts. During a first-round RT-PCR of the TCR CDR3, the HTBI primer set was used. TCRdb reprocessed the multiplex PCR reads via MiXCR and lists one record per CDR3 protein. The sample carries 350,000 to 450,000 distinct CDR3 sequences, 11% to 15% recorded once. V usage is TRBV20-1 and J usage is TRBJ2-1, with 7 bases matching TRBD1. Sequences were obtained from blood. The TCR comes from a man aged 45 to 65 with Graves' ophthalmopathy. The CDR3 coding sequence is TGCAGTGCTAGAGAGCCGATCCGGACAGGTCACAATGAGCAGTTCTTC. The encoded protein is CSAREPIRTGHNEQFF.